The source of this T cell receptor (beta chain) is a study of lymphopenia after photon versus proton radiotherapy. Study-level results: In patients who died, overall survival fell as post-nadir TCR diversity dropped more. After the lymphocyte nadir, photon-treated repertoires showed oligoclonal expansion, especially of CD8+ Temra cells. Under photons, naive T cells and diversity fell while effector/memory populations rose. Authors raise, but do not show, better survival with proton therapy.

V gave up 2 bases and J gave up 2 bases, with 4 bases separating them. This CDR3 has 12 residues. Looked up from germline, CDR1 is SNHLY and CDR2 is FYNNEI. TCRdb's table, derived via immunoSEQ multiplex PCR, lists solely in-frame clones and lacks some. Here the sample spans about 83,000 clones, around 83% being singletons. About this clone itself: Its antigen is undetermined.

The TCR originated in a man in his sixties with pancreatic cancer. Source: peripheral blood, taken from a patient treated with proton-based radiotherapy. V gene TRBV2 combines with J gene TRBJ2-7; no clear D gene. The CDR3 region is CASSETTYEQYF. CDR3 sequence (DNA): TGTGCCAGCAGTGAAACCACCTACGAGCAGTACTTC.